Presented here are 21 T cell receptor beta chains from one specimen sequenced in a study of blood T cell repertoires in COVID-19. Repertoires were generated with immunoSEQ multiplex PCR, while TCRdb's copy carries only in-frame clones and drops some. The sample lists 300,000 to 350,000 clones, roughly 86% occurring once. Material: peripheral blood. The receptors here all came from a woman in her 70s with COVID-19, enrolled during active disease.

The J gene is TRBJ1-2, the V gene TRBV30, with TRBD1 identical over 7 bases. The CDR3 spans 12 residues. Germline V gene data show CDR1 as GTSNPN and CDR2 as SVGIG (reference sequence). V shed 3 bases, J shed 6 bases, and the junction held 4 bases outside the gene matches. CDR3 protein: CAWSDRAHGYTF. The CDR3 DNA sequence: TGTGCCTGGAGCGACAGGGCTCATGGCTACACCTTC. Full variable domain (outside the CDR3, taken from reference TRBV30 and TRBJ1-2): SQTIHQWPATLVQPVGSPLSLECTVEGTSNPNLYWYRQAAGRGLQLLFYSVGIGQISSEVPQNLSASRPQDRQFILSSKKLLLSDSGFYLCAWSDRAHGYTFGSGTRLTVV.

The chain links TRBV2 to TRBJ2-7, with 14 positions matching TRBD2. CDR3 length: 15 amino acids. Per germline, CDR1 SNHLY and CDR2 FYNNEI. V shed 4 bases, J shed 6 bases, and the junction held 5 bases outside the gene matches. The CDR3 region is CASSVMTSGGAEQYF. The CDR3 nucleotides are TGTGCCAGCAGTGTGATGACTAGCGGGGGGGCCGAGCAGTACTTC.

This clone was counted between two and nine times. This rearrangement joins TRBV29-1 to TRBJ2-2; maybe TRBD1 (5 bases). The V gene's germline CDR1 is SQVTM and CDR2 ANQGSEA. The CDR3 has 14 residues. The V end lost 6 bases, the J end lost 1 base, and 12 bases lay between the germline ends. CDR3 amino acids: CSVQRGVNTGELFF. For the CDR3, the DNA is TGCAGCGTCCAAAGGGGCGTGAACACCGGGGAGCTGTTTTTT.

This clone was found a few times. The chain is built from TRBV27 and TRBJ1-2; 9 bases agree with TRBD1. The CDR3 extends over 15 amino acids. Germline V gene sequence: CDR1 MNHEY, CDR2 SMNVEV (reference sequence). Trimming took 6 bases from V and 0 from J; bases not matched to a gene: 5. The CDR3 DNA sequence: TGTGCCAGCAGACCTCGGACAGGGGCTAACTATGGCTACACCTTC. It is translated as CASRPRTGANYGYTF.

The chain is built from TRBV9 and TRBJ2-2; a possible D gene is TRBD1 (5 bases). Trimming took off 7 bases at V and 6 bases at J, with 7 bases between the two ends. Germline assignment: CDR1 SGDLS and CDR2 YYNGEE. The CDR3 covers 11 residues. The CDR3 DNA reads TGTGCCAGCGAAGGGGCCGGGGAGCTGTTTTTT. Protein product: CASEGAGELFF.

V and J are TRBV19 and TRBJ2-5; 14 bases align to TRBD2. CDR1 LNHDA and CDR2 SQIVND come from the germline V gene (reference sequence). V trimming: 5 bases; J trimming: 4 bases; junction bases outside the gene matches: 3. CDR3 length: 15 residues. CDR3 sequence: CASSRGLAGGETQYF. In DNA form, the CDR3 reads TGTGCCAGTAGTCGAGGACTAGCGGGGGGAGAGACCCAGTACTTC.

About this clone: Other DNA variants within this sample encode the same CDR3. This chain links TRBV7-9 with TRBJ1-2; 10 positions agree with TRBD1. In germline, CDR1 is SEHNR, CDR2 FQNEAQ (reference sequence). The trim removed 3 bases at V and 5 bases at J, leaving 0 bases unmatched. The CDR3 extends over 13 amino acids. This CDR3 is CASSLGQGYGYTF. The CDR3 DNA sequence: TGTGCCAGCAGCTTGGGACAGGGGTATGGCTACACCTTC. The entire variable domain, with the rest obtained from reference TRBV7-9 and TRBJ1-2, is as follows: DTGVSQNPRHKITKRGQNVTFRCDPISEHNRLYWYRQTLGQGPEFLTYFQNEAQLEKSRLLSDRFSAERPKGSFSTLEIQRTEQGDSAMYLCASSLGQGYGYTFGSGTRLTVV.

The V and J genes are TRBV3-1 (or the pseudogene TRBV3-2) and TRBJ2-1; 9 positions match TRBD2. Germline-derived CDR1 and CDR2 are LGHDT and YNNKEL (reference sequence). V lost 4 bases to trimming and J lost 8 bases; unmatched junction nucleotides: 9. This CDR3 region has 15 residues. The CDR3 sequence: CASSPRAGGFDEQFF. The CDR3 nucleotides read TGTGCCAGCAGCCCTAGAGCGGGGGGTTTCGATGAGCAGTTCTTC.

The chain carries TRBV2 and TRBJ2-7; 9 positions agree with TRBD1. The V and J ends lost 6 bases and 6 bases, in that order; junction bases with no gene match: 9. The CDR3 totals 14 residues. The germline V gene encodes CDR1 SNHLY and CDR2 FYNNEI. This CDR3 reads CASSPPGQGIEQYF. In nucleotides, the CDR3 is TGTGCCAGCAGCCCGCCGGGACAGGGAATCGAGCAGTACTTC.

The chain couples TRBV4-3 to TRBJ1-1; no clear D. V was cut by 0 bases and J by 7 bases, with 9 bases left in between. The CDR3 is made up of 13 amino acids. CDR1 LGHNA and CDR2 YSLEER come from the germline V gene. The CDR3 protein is CASSQDLRYEAFF. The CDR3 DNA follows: TGCGCCAGCAGCCAAGATCTGAGGTATGAAGCTTTCTTT.

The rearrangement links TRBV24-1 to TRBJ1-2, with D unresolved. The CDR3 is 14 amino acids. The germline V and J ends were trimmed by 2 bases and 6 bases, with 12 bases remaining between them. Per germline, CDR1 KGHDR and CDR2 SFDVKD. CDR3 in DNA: TGTGCCACCAGTGATTCCAGGTCTTATAATGGCTACACCTTC. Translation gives CATSDSRSYNGYTF.

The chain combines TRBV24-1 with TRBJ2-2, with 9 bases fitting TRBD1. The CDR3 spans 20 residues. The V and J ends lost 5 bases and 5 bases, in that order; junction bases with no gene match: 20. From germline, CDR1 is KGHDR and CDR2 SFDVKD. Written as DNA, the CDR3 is TGTGCCACCAGTGCCTTCTTCGACAGGGGGACTCTTCTTGGGACCGGGGAGCTGTTTTTT. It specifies CATSAFFDRGTLLGTGELFF.

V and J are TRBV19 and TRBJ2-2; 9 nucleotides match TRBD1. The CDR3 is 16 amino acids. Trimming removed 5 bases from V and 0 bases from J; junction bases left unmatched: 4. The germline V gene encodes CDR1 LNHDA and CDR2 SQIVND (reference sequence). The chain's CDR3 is CASSQRQGANTGELFF. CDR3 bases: TGTGCCAGTAGTCAAAGACAGGGGGCGAACACCGGGGAGCTGTTTTTT.

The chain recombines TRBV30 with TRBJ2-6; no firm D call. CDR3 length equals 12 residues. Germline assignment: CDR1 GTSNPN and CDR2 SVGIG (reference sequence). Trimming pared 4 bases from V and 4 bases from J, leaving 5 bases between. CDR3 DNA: TGTGCCTGGACCACAGGGGCCAACGTCCTGACTTTC. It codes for CAWTTGANVLTF.

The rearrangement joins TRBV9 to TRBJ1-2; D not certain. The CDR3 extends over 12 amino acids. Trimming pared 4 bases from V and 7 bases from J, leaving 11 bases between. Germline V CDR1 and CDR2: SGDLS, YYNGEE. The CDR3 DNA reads TGTGCCAGCAGCCCAAGTCGGGGTGGCTACACCTTC. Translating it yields CASSPSRGGYTF.

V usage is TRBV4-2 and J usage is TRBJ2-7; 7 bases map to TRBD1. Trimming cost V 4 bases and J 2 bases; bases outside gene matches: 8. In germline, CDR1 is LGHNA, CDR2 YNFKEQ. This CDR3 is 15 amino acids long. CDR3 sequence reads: CASSPQGQGAYEQYF. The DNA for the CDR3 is TGTGCCAGCAGCCCCCAGGGGCAGGGGGCCTACGAGCAGTACTTC.

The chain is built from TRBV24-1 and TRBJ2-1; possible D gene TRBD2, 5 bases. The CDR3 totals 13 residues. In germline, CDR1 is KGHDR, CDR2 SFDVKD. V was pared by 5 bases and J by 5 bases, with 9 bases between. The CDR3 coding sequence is TGTGCCACCAGTGCCCGGGGTAACAATGAGCAGTTCTTC. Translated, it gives CATSARGNNEQFF.

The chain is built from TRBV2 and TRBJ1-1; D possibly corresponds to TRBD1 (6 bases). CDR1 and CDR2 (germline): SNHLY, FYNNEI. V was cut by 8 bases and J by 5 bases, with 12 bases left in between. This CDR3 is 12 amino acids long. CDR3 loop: CASGLRGTEAFF. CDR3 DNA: TGTGCCAGCGGCTTGAGGGGGACTGAAGCTTTCTTT. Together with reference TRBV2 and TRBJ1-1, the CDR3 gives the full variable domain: EPEVTQTPSHQVTQMGQEVILRCVPISNHLYFYWYRQILGQKVEFLVSFYNNEISEKSEIFDDQFSVERPDGSNFTLKIRSTKLEDSAMYFCASGLRGTEAFFGQGTRLTVV.

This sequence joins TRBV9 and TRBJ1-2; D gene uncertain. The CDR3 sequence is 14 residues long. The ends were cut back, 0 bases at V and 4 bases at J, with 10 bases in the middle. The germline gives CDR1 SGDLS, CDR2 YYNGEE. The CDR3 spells CASSVEAERYGYTF. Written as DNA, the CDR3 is TGTGCCAGCAGCGTAGAGGCAGAGCGCTATGGCTACACCTTC.

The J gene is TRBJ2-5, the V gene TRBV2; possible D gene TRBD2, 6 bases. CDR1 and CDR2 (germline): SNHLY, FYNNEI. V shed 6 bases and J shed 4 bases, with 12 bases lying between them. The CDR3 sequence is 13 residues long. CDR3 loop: CASREEGPETQYF. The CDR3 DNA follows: TGTGCCAGCAGGGAGGAGGGTCCAGAGACCCAGTACTTC.

The CDR3 region has the DNA TGTGCCAGCAGTTTCAGCTCCTACGAGCAGTACTTC. It yields the protein CASSFSSYEQYF. The chain has TRBV28 and TRBJ2-7; D gene unclear. Trimming removed 3 bases from V and 0 bases from J, with 3 bases in between. Germline values: CDR1 MDHEN, CDR2 SYDVKM. The CDR3 runs to 12 residues.